The 24 T cell receptor beta chains in this list originate from one sample, sequenced in a study of human T cells and chemical hapten exposure. The sample's time point: pre-sensitization, week 0. Regarding treatment: therapeutic diphenylcyclopropenone sensitization with weekly scalp DPC. A single record per CDR3 protein comes from TCRdb applying MiXCR to the RACE reads. The sample shows fewer than 150,000 distinct CDR3 sequences, approximately 15% of them seen only once. The starting material was whole blood, obtained in connection with sensitization to the hapten diphenylcyclopropenone (DPC). Receptors were obtained from a young woman with alopecia areata. Some clones in this sample may be carry-over from other donors' samples.

V and J are TRBV19 and TRBJ1-5; D perhaps matches TRBD1 (5 bases). The CDR3 spans 15 residues. Trimming cost V 4 bases and J 2 bases, with 12 bases left between them. The germline V gene encodes CDR1 LNHDA and CDR2 SQIVND (reference sequence). The CDR3 DNA reads TGTGCCAGTAGTAGATTCGGGGGGGGCAATCAGCCCCAGCATTTT. This encodes CASSRFGGGNQPQHF.

The chain uses TRBV6-5 and TRBJ2-2; D is perhaps TRBD2 (5 bases). With 3 bases removed from V and 5 bases from J, the gap between germline ends came to 10 bases. Germline assignment: CDR1 MNHEY and CDR2 SVGAGI. This CDR3 spans 14 amino acids. DNA for the CDR3: TGTGCCAGCAGTTATAGTGGCGGGACCGGGGAGCTGTTTTTT. Encoded protein: CASSYSGGTGELFF.

The chain joins TRBV29-1 to TRBJ2-1; the D gene is possibly TRBD1 (5 bases). Germline lookup yields CDR1 SQVTM and CDR2 ANQGSEA. This CDR3 spans 15 amino acids. V was cut by 7 bases and J by 0 bases, with 16 bases left in between. CDR3: CSAFADSFSYNEQFF. The CDR3, as DNA: TGCAGCGCCTTCGCCGACAGTTTCTCCTACAATGAGCAGTTCTTC.

This clonotype was observed a few times. This chain joins TRBV12-3 or TRBV12-4 and TRBJ1-2; D might be TRBD1 (6 bases). V shed 1 base and J shed 4 bases, with 10 bases lying between them. The CDR3 has 14 amino acids. DNA for the CDR3: TGTGCCAGCAGTTTAGGGACAGTCTCCTATGGCTACACCTTC. This translates into CASSLGTVSYGYTF.

The table lists this clonotype with a few counts. The V and J genes are TRBV20-1 and TRBJ2-1; TRBD2 agrees at 7 bases. The V segment lost 3 bases and the J segment 10 bases; nucleotides outside the gene matches: 6. There are 12 residues in the CDR3. The germline CDR1 and CDR2 sequences are DFQATT and SNEGSKA (reference sequence). The CDR3 loop is CSARGSGPEQFF. As DNA, the CDR3 is TGCAGTGCTAGGGGTAGCGGGCCGGAGCAGTTCTTC.

In its sample, this clonotype was seen a few times. The V and J genes are TRBV7-6 and TRBJ2-1, with 7 bases lining up with TRBD2. V was clipped by 4 bases and J by 0 bases; unmatched bases: 15. CDR1 is SGHVS and CDR2 is FNYEAQ in the germline V gene. The CDR3 runs 19 residues. The CDR3 nucleotides read TGTGCCAGCAGCTCAAGCCCCCCGAGCGGGGATAGCTCCTACAATGAGCAGTTCTTC. Translation gives CASSSSPPSGDSSYNEQFF.

This clonotype was recorded at least ten times. The rearrangement joins TRBV15 to TRBJ2-3, with D possibly TRBD2 on 5 matching bases. The CDR3 runs 15 residues. Looked up from germline, CDR1 is LNHNV and CDR2 is YYDKDF (reference sequence). V was shortened by 6 bases and J by 3 bases, with 16 bases between the two germline ends. CDR3 loop: CATRGRRSGTDTQYF. The CDR3 DNA reads as TGTGCCACCAGGGGCCGGAGGAGCGGAACAGATACGCAGTATTTT.

Concerning this clonotype: One end of the junction fails to match germline, which may point to a read error. The chain carries TRBV12-3 or TRBV12-4 and TRBJ2-7, with D tentatively TRBD2 (7 bases). This CDR3 is built from 15 residues. CDR3 amino acids: CASSFALVGAGELYF. The CDR3 region has the DNA TGTGCCAGCAGTTTTGCCCTTGTGGGGGCGGGAGAGCTGTACTTC.

CDR3 amino acids: CASSEARQSSDEKLFF. The CDR3 DNA reads TGCGCCAGCAGTGAAGCACGGCAGTCGTCGGATGAAAAACTGTTTTTT. The V gene is TRBV10-2, the J gene TRBJ1-4, with unresolved D. This CDR3 comprises 16 residues. Germline loops: CDR1 WSHSY, CDR2 SAAADI. V was cut by 3 bases and J by 6 bases, with 17 bases left in between.

The J gene is TRBJ1-2, the V gene TRBV2; no firm D call. This CDR3 comprises 12 residues. Germline V CDR1 and CDR2: SNHLY, FYNNEI. The V end was cut by 7 bases, the J end by 13 bases, with 19 bases between. The CDR3: CASTSSGYIATF. CDR3 DNA: TGTGCCAGCACCAGTTCGGGATATATAGCCACCTTC.

In its sample, this clonotype was seen a few times. The gene calls are TRBV20-1 and TRBJ1-4; TRBD1 matches 10 bases. The CDR3 runs to 17 residues. Germline CDR1 and CDR2: DFQATT and SNEGSKA (reference sequence). The trim removed 0 bases at V and 8 bases at J, leaving 12 bases unmatched. This CDR3 is CSARETGGVIIGEKLFF. The CDR3 coding sequence is TGCAGTGCTAGAGAGACAGGGGGCGTCATTATAGGGGAAAAACTGTTTTTT.

This clonotype was observed at least ten times. The chain recombines TRBV2 with TRBJ2-1, with 10 bases fitting TRBD1. The V gene's germline CDR1 is SNHLY and CDR2 FYNNEI. Trimming removed 6 bases from V and 0 bases from J; junction bases left unmatched: 17. CDR3 length: 20 residues. DNA of the CDR3: TGTGCCAGCAGCGAGTTTCCGGGACAGGGGACCTTTACCTCCTACAATGAGCAGTTCTTC. This codes for CASSEFPGQGTFTSYNEQFF.

The chain is built from TRBV4-3 and TRBJ2-7; 8 nucleotides match TRBD1. The CDR3 covers 15 residues. V was clipped by 8 bases and J by 2 bases; unmatched bases: 11. Germline-derived CDR1 and CDR2 are LGHNA and YSLEER. CDR3 in DNA: TGCGCCAGCGGCCTCGGACAGGGAGGCCCCTACGAGCAGTACTTC. It yields the protein CASGLGQGGPYEQYF.

The gene calls are TRBV12-5 and TRBJ2-3; possible D gene TRBD1, 6 bases. The CDR3 runs to 12 residues. The V end lost 6 bases, the J end lost 7 bases, and 11 bases lay between the germline ends. Germline V CDR1 and CDR2: LGHNT, FRNRAP. In DNA, the CDR3 is TGTGCTAGTGGCCCGGGACACTATACGCAGTATTTT. Protein product: CASGPGHYTQYF. Supplemented by reference TRBV12-5 and TRBJ2-3, the full variable domain reads DARVTQTPRHKVTEMGQEVTMRCQPILGHNTVFWYRQTMMQGLELLAYFRNRAPLDDSGMPKDRFSAEMPDATLATLKIQPSEPRDSAVYFCASGPGHYTQYFGPGTRLTVL.

This clonotype has ten or more counts. The chain carries TRBV27 and TRBJ2-2; no clear D. Germline values: CDR1 MNHEY, CDR2 SMNVEV (reference sequence). The CDR3 extends over 14 amino acids. Trimming left V 0 bases short and J 2 bases short, with 4 bases between. In DNA, the CDR3 is TGTGCCAGCAGTTTATCGATTAACACCGGGGAGCTGTTTTTT. This translates into CASSLSINTGELFF.

The genes are TRBV7-8 and TRBJ1-2, with D possibly being TRBD1 (5 bases). The CDR3 has 14 amino acids. Germline lookup yields CDR1 SGHVS and CDR2 FQNEAQ. V was pared by 1 base and J by 6 bases, with 12 bases between. CDR3 residues: CASSLGGRENGYTF. The CDR3 bases are TGTGCCAGCAGCTTAGGTGGCAGGGAGAATGGCTACACCTTC.

This clonotype has just a few counts. The V call is TRBV2, the J call TRBJ1-6; D call uncertain. This CDR3 has 12 residues. Germline CDR1 is SNHLY and CDR2 is FYNNEI. V was shortened by 3 bases and J by 10 bases, with 7 bases between the two germline ends. The CDR3 nucleotides are TGTGCCAGCAGTGACCCACCGTCACCCCTCCACTTT. Protein sequence: CASSDPPSPLHF.

This chain joins TRBV29-1 and TRBJ1-2; 10 bases are a match to TRBD1. The CDR3 has 13 residues. Germline V gives CDR1 SQVTM, CDR2 ANQGSEA. V trimming: 1 base; J trimming: 8 bases; junction bases outside the gene matches: 4. Written as DNA, the CDR3 is TGCAGCGTTGAAGGACAGGGGGCCGGAGGCTACACCTTC. This gives the protein CSVEGQGAGGYTF.

The chain combines TRBV5-1 with TRBJ2-6; 9 nucleotides align to TRBD1. J was trimmed by 2 bases and V by 1 base; bases with no gene match: 7. Germline assignment: CDR1 SGHRS and CDR2 YFSETQ. The CDR3 runs 18 residues. The chain's CDR3 is CASSLQRDRDPGANVLTF. The DNA for the CDR3 is TGCGCCAGCAGCTTGCAAAGGGACAGGGATCCTGGGGCCAACGTCCTGACTTTC.

This clonotype showed up many times. The chain joins TRBV20-1 to TRBJ1-1, with unresolved D. Germline lookup yields CDR1 DFQATT and CDR2 SNEGSKA (reference sequence). V gave up 5 bases and J gave up 3 bases, with 13 bases separating them. This CDR3 has 13 amino acids. The DNA of the CDR3 is TGCAGTGCTCCTACCAGGTGGGACACTGAAGCTTTCTTT. Encoded protein: CSAPTRWDTEAFF.

The chain is built from TRBV5-8 and TRBJ2-1, with D possibly TRBD1 on 5 matching bases. V lost 0 bases, J lost 5 bases, and 9 bases lay in between. Germline V lookup: CDR1 SGHTS, CDR2 YDEGEE. The CDR3 is 14 amino acids. CDR3 in amino acids: CASSLARADNEQFF. The CDR3 bases are TGTGCCAGCAGCTTGGCCAGGGCGGACAATGAGCAGTTCTTC.

This clonotype was seen repeatedly, ten times or more. This chain connects TRBV6-1 to TRBJ2-7; 9 bases are shared with TRBD2. CDR1 and CDR2 from the germline V gene are MNHNS and SASEGT. The CDR3 has 13 amino acids. V lost 4 bases and J lost 7; bases outside the gene matches: 5. CDR3 amino acids: CASSAELAGEQYF. The CDR3, as DNA: TGTGCCAGCAGTGCGGAGCTAGCGGGGGAGCAGTACTTC.

This clonotype was seen more than once but under ten times. The chain couples TRBV18 to TRBJ2-5, with TRBD2 as a possible D gene (5 bases). In germline, CDR1 is KGHSH, CDR2 LQKENI. Trimming removed 4 bases at V and 9 bases at J, with 18 bases between. The CDR3 loop spans 14 amino acids. The CDR3 nucleotides are TGTGCCAGCTCACTGACCGAGGGCCTCGGGGCCCAGTACTTC. As protein: CASSLTEGLGAQYF. Full variable domain (remainder filled in from reference TRBV18 and TRBJ2-5): NAGVMQNPRHLVRRRGQEARLRCSPMKGHSHVYWYRQLPEEGLKFMVYLQKENIIDESGMPKERFSAEFPKEGPSILRIQQVVRGDSAAYFCASSLTEGLGAQYFGPGTRLLVL.

V gene TRBV10-3 combines with J gene TRBJ2-3; 13 nucleotides align to TRBD2. This CDR3 is 17 amino acids long. V lost 6 bases to trimming and J lost 6 bases; unmatched junction nucleotides: 12. CDR1 is ENHRY, CDR2 SYGVKD, per germline. As DNA, the CDR3 is TGTGCCATCAGGAGGACTAGCGGGGGACCCGGTACTGATACGCAGTATTTT. Amino acids: CAIRRTSGGPGTDTQYF.